This TCR beta chain was captured in a study of T cell repertoires in ileal Crohn's disease. Study details: Postoperative therapy was given to about half: more than 10 thiopurines, roughly 20 anti-TNF agents.

Indicated time point: neoterminal ileum biopsy at postoperative endoscopy, about 6 months after surgery. General study results and limits: Clonal expansions were more frequent in active smokers than non-smokers at surgery. The median delay to postoperative endoscopy was nearly seven months.

The CDR3 consists of 16 residues. Trimming pared 1 base from V and 8 bases from J, leaving 20 bases between. CDR1 and CDR2 (germline): SEHNR, FQNEAQ (reference sequence). As regards this clone: The antigen remains undetermined.

Profiling relied on immunoSEQ multiplex PCR, and the TCRdb table lists in-frame clones only, not all of them. Counted here are 10,000 to 15,000 clones, approximately 80% occurring once; the ten biggest clones make up roughly 15%. The sequenced sample was ileal tissue. The rearrangement links TRBV7-9 to TRBJ1-1; possible D gene TRBD1, 6 bases. The TCR was taken from an adult with Crohn's disease. The CDR3 loop is CASSLVSGQTRREAFF. The CDR3, as DNA: TGTGCCAGCAGCTTAGTGAGCGGACAGACAAGGAGGGAAGCTTTCTTT.